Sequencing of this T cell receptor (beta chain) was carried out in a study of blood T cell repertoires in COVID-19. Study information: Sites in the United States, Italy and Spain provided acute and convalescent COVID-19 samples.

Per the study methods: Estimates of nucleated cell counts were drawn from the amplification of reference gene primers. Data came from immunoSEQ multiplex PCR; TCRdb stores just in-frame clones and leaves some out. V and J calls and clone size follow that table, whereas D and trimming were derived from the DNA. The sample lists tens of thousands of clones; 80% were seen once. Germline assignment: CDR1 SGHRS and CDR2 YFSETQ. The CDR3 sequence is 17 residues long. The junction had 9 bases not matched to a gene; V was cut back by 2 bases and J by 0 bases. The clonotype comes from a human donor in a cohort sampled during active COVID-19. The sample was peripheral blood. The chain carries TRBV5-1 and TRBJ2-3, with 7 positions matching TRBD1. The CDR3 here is CASSLHRSTGSTDTQYF. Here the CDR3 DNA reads TGCGCCAGCAGCTTACACCGATCGACAGGGAGCACAGATACGCAGTATTTT.